The 14 T cell receptor beta chains presented below share a single source sample, sequenced in a study of OX40 agonist ivuxolimab in advanced cancers. Library generation was performed with the immunoSEQ multiplex PCR assay. Imported from immuneACCESS, the table was reduced by TCRdb to in-frame sequences with V and J called. These copies leave out some clones; in studies compared against another copy, an unresolved V gene accounts for under half, and the cause of the remainder is not known. The sample table contains 45,000 to 50,000 clones; only one count was recorded for approximately 90% of them. The ten top clones hold around 15% of the sample. Material: CD4+ or CD8+ T cells sorted from blood, obtained in a trial of the OX40 agonist ivuxolimab. These receptors all stem from an adult with an advanced solid tumor such as melanoma, head and neck, liver or kidney cancer.

The chain combines TRBV6-1 with TRBJ1-3, with 10 bases identical to TRBD1. Germline V gene sequence: CDR1 MNHNS, CDR2 SASEGT. Trimming cost V 4 bases and J 4 bases; bases outside gene matches: 10. The CDR3 runs 17 residues. The CDR3: CASSGALGQGSGNTIYF. The CDR3 nucleotides read TGTGCCAGCAGTGGAGCCTTGGGACAGGGGTCCGGAAACACCATATATTTT.

Concerning this clone itself: The sample contains more than one DNA sequence encoding this CDR3. The CDR3 DNA sequence: TGTGCCAGCAGCTTGTACGATACGCAGTATTTT. Its protein is CASSLYDTQYF. The J gene is TRBJ2-3, the V gene TRBV5-6; D not resolved. Germline V CDR1 and CDR2: SGHDT, YYEEEE. The length of the CDR3 is 11 residues. V was trimmed by 1 base and J by 6 bases, leaving 3 bases between them. Looking up the rest from reference TRBV5-6 and TRBJ2-3 gives the full variable domain: DAGVTQSPTHLIKTRGQQVTLRCSPKSGHDTVSWYQQALGQGPQFIFQYYEEEERQRGNFPDRFSGHQFPNYSSELNVNALLLGDSALYLCASSLYDTQYFGPGTRLTVL.

This clone was observed a handful of times. The chain is built from TRBV6-5 and TRBJ2-7, with a tentative D call TRBD1 (6 bases). V gave up 5 bases and J gave up 5 bases, with 16 bases separating them. The CDR3 covers 14 residues. Looked up from germline, CDR1 is MNHEY and CDR2 is SVGAGI. This CDR3 is CASSEVVQGDEQYF. The CDR3 region has the DNA TGTGCCAGCAGTGAAGTGGTACAGGGAGACGAGCAGTACTTC.

This chain connects TRBV20-1 to TRBJ2-5; maybe TRBD1 (6 bases). The DNA matches TRBJ2-7 better at its end, which makes the J call doubtful. From germline, CDR1 is DFQATT and CDR2 SNEGSKA (reference sequence). This CDR3 spans 11 amino acids. The CDR3 nucleotides are TGCAGTGCCCGACAGGTCTACGAGCAGTACTTC. Translated, it gives CSARQVYEQYF.

The chain uses TRBV9 and TRBJ2-1; D is unresolved. The CDR3 contains 13 residues. Germline V gives CDR1 SGDLS, CDR2 YYNGEE. V lost 3 bases and J lost 12, with 16 bases in between. CDR3 loop: CASSGLSRMGQFF. In DNA form, the CDR3 reads TGTGCCAGCAGCGGATTATCCAGGATGGGGCAGTTCTTC.

The rearrangement joins TRBV27 to TRBJ2-6; D remains ambiguous. This CDR3 is 14 amino acids long. V lost 2 bases and J 1 base, leaving 3 bases between the germline ends. Per germline, CDR1 MNHEY and CDR2 SMNVEV (reference sequence). The chain's CDR3 is CASSLGSGANVLTF. CDR3 in DNA: TGTGCCAGCAGTTTAGGTTCTGGGGCCAACGTCCTGACTTTC.

The gene calls are TRBV2 and TRBJ1-5; D is unresolved. Deletions cut 5 bases from V and 3 bases from J, with 11 bases between. CDR3 length equals 14 residues. The germline gives CDR1 SNHLY, CDR2 FYNNEI. The CDR3 DNA reads TGTGCCAGCAGTCCTCGACTGCCCAATCAGCCCCAGCATTTT. Amino acids: CASSPRLPNQPQHF.

The J gene is TRBJ1-5, the V gene TRBV4-1, with D tentatively TRBD1 (6 bases). The CDR3 has 15 amino acids. V lost 4 bases and J 1 base, leaving 11 bases between the germline ends. CDR1 and CDR2 (germline): MGHRA, YSYEKL. For the CDR3, the DNA is TGCGCCAGCAGCCTCAGGGGTGGAAGCAATCAGCCCCAGCATTTT. Translating gives CASSLRGGSNQPQHF.

The chain is built from TRBV9 and TRBJ2-1, with 9 positions matching TRBD2. From germline, CDR1 is SGDLS and CDR2 YYNGEE. The CDR3 is made up of 15 amino acids. Germline trimming cut 4 bases from V and 8 bases from J; bases unmatched to any gene: 10. The CDR3 bases are TGTGCCAGCAGCCACCTTACTGGCGGGAGGGATGAGCAGTTCTTC. It codes for CASSHLTGGRDEQFF.

This chain joins TRBV6-1 and TRBJ1-1, with 12 bases fitting TRBD1. V shed 4 bases, J shed 6 bases, and the junction held 3 bases outside the gene matches. Germline lookup yields CDR1 MNHNS and CDR2 SASEGT. There are 14 residues in the CDR3. The chain's CDR3 is CASSGGQGASEAFF. In DNA form, the CDR3 reads TGTGCCAGCAGTGGGGGACAGGGGGCCTCTGAAGCTTTCTTT.

The CDR3 DNA reads as TGTGCCAGCTCACCGCACAGGGACCAAGCCTACGAGCAGTACTTC. Protein sequence: CASSPHRDQAYEQYF. This rearrangement joins TRBV18 to TRBJ2-7; TRBD1 might be the D (6 bases). The germline V and J ends were trimmed by 3 bases and 2 bases, with 14 bases remaining between them. This CDR3 spans 15 amino acids. Germline loops: CDR1 KGHSH, CDR2 LQKENI. The variable domain in full, completed from reference TRBV18 and TRBJ2-7, reads NAGVMQNPRHLVRRRGQEARLRCSPMKGHSHVYWYRQLPEEGLKFMVYLQKENIIDESGMPKERFSAEFPKEGPSILRIQQVVRGDSAAYFCASSPHRDQAYEQYFGPGTRLTVT.

V is TRBV18 and J is TRBJ1-4, with TRBD1 as a possible D gene (5 bases). Trimming took 6 bases from V and 4 from J, leaving 9 bases between them. Germline V gives CDR1 KGHSH, CDR2 LQKENI. CDR3 length: 13 residues. The chain's CDR3 is CASSPDSNEKLFF. The CDR3 nucleotides are TGTGCCAGCTCCCCCGACAGTAATGAAAAACTGTTTTTT.

V is TRBV5-8 and J is TRBJ2-5; possibly TRBD2 for D (7 bases). Per germline, CDR1 SGHTS and CDR2 YDEGEE. V lost 1 base and J 1 base, leaving 11 bases between the germline ends. The CDR3 covers 15 residues. The CDR3 protein is CASSLNGGPQETQYF. The CDR3 nucleotides read TGTGCCAGCAGCTTGAACGGGGGGCCCCAAGAGACCCAGTACTTC.

The V call is TRBV28, the J call TRBJ1-2; D gene uncertain. Germline V gene sequence: CDR1 MDHEN, CDR2 SYDVKM. The length of the CDR3 is 13 residues. Trimming shortened V by 3 bases and J by 4 bases, and 9 bases separated the two germline ends. CDR3 nucleotide sequence: TGTGCCAGCAGTTTGAGACCAGTCTATGGCTACACCTTC. It yields the protein CASSLRPVYGYTF.